The clone carrying this T cell receptor (beta chain) was recorded at least ten times. One entry per CDR3 protein, called by TCRdb with MiXCR from the 5' RACE reads. The sample has around 340,000 distinct CDR3 sequences; approximately 13% are singletons. The data are from a study of T-cell memory formation after mild COVID-19. Trimming removed 5 bases from V and 0 bases from J; junction bases left unmatched: 14. This CDR3 comprises 19 residues. From germline, CDR1 is SGHRS and CDR2 YFSETQ. The rearrangement joins TRBV5-1 to TRBJ2-4, with 10 bases identical to TRBD1. The receptor's source is a young man who had mild COVID-19 (a few samples of this study predate the infection). Cell type and time point are not known. The specimen was PBMCs or a T cell subset sorted from them (not recorded which). CDR3 sequence reads: CASRRPGTGEGLAKNIQYF. The CDR3 DNA reads as TGCGCCAGCAGACGCCCCGGGACAGGGGAAGGGTTAGCCAAAAACATTCAGTACTTC.